The 2 T cell receptor beta chains given below trace back to one sample, sequenced in a study of regulatory T cells in long-lasting Graves disease. Through Arm-PCR of CDR3 regions and iRepertoire HTBI primers, TCR beta libraries were built. TCRdb reanalysed the multiplex PCR reads using MiXCR and keeps one entry per CDR3 protein. This sample has more than 450,000 distinct CDR3 sequences, with roughly 15% found just once. Time point noted: newly diagnosed GD, antithyroid drugs for less than 3 months. Preparation of the TCR library used RNA extracted from PBMCs. The same sample was also studied in work on T cells in Graves' hyperthyroidism and ophthalmopathy.

Sequenced material: peripheral blood mononuclear cells (PBMCs), taken at new diagnosis, from a patient treated with antithyroid drugs. These receptors were taken from a man between 35 and 55 years old with Graves disease.

This chain connects TRBV12-3 or TRBV12-4 to TRBJ2-6; D is uncertain. The V end was cut by 6 bases, the J end by 0 bases, with 12 bases between. CDR3 length equals 16 residues. Written as DNA, the CDR3 is TGTGCCAGCAGAAGAGGCCGCGTCTCTGGGGCCAACGTCCTGACTTTC. Encoded protein: CASRRGRVSGANVLTF.

Comments on this clonotype: This may come from a read error, since a much larger clone is one base off. The genes are TRBV28 and TRBJ2-1; D not resolved. The end of the DNA aligns better with TRBJ2-5, so the J call may be wrong. This CDR3 has 12 residues. The germline gives CDR1 MDHEN, CDR2 SYDVKM. CDR3 amino acids: CASSVQAETQYF. CDR3 DNA: TGTGCCAGCAGTGTTCAGGCGGAGACCCAGTACTTC.